Each of the 9 T cell receptor beta chains below was sequenced from the same sample in a study of regulatory T cells in long-lasting Graves disease (TCRdb year 2021). The library was prepared using multiplex PCR. These reads were obtained on an Illumina HiSeq 4000. CDR3 regions were amplified by Arm-PCR with iRepertoire HTBI primers to construct TCR beta libraries. Through fastp at Q25 and MiXCR, TCRdb rebuilt clones from the public reads, retaining in-frame beta chains. All rows with the same CDR3 protein become a single entry with the most common DNA and genes. The sample contains hundreds of thousands of distinct CDR3 sequences, around 21% of them found a single time. The ten top clones hold over 7.5% of the sample. Explained via the paper, the time point label denotes: persistent/refractory GD, antithyroid drugs over 5 years with positive TRAb. RNA was extracted from PBMCs in TRIzol for both TCR sequencing and RNA sequencing.

The sequenced sample was peripheral blood mononuclear cells (PBMCs), obtained when the disease was refractory, from a patient treated with antithyroid drugs. These receptors all come from a female donor with Graves disease.

This clonotype was observed at least ten times. V usage is TRBV28 and J usage is TRBJ2-7; 7 nucleotides align to TRBD1. Germline CDR1 and CDR2: MDHEN and SYDVKM. J was trimmed by 3 bases and V by 10 bases; bases with no gene match: 15. The CDR3 runs 15 residues. DNA for the CDR3: TGTGCCACCGAAAACCCGACAGGGTTGGGCTACGAGCAGTACTTC. It encodes CATENPTGLGYEQYF. Using reference TRBV28 and TRBJ2-7 for the parts outside the CDR3, the full variable domain is DVKVTQSSRYLVKRTGEKVFLECVQDMDHENMFWYRQDPGLGLRLIYFSYDVKMKEKGDIPEGYSVSREKKERFSLILESASTNQTSMYLCATENPTGLGYEQYFGPGTRLTVT.

This clonotype showed up many times. The rearrangement uses TRBV6-1 and TRBJ2-7, with 10 bases fitting TRBD2. After removal of 1 base from V and 2 bases from J, the junction contained 11 bases not matched to a gene. The length of the CDR3 is 18 residues. The germline V gene encodes CDR1 MNHNS and CDR2 SASEGT. As DNA, the CDR3 is TGTGCCAGCAGTGAAGGGACTAGCGGTAGCGGGAGGACCTACGAGCAGTACTTC. Its protein product is CASSEGTSGSGRTYEQYF.

The CDR3 is CATSRDPSGKPQHF. The CDR3, as DNA: TGTGCCACCAGCAGAGATCCGAGTGGTAAGCCCCAGCATTTT. The J gene is TRBJ1-5, the V gene TRBV15; D unresolved. The germline gives CDR1 LNHNV, CDR2 YYDKDF (reference sequence). The V gene lost 0 bases and the J gene lost 8 bases, with 11 bases spanning the gap. This CDR3 has 14 residues.

A few counts support this clonotype. The chain employs TRBV19 and TRBJ1-2; 10 nucleotides agree with TRBD1. In germline, CDR1 is LNHDA, CDR2 SQIVND (reference sequence). Trimming took 7 bases from V and 2 from J; bases not matched to a gene: 7. There are 15 residues in the CDR3. The CDR3 sequence is CASKQDRGRNYGYTF. DNA for the CDR3: TGTGCCAGTAAACAAGACAGGGGGCGAAACTATGGCTACACCTTC.

This clonotype was detected ten times or more. The genes are TRBV18 and TRBJ1-1, with D possibly matching TRBD1 (6 bases). Per the germline V gene, CDR1 is KGHSH and CDR2 is LQKENI. V lost 8 bases, J lost 6 bases, and 19 bases lay in between. CDR3 length equals 14 residues. Written as DNA, the CDR3 is TGTGCCAGCCAACCCTCAGGGGAGGCGTCTGAAGCTTTCTTT. As protein: CASQPSGEASEAFF.

This clonotype occurred a few times. This chain connects TRBV7-3 to TRBJ2-2; 11 positions agree with TRBD2. Looked up from germline, CDR1 is SGHTA and CDR2 is FQGTGA. The CDR3 loop spans 19 amino acids. After removal of 5 bases from V and 5 bases from J, the junction contained 16 bases not matched to a gene. This CDR3 is CASSRLRATSGIGTGELFF. The CDR3 nucleotides are TGTGCCAGCAGCCGACTTCGGGCGACTAGCGGGATTGGGACCGGGGAGCTGTTTTTT.

Regarding this clonotype: The CDR3 does not close with the conserved phenylalanine or tryptophan, likely indicating a read error. The DNA is left out, because the CDR3 cannot be placed on it with certainty; the CDR3 is given as TCRdb lists it. The V and J genes are TRBV29-1 and TRBJ2-1. The CDR3 comprises 9 residues, both ends counted. Germline V gene lookup returns CDR1 SQVTM and CDR2 ANQGSEA. CDR3 in amino acids: CSVDTIPLP.

Only a few counts were recorded for this clonotype. The rearrangement joins TRBV7-9 to TRBJ1-1, with a weak D call TRBD1 (5 bases). The CDR3 extends over 15 amino acids. V was cut by 1 base and J by 4 bases, with 13 bases left in between. Germline V lookup: CDR1 SEHNR, CDR2 FQNEAQ (reference sequence). CDR3 sequence: CASSLVGAGVTEAFF. CDR3 nucleotides: TGTGCCAGCAGCTTAGTCGGGGCTGGGGTCACTGAAGCTTTCTTT.

Note on this clonotype: No conserved phenylalanine or tryptophan ends this CDR3, so it is likely a read error. The CDR3 reads CSAPGRGGSGYTL. The CDR3 region has the DNA TGCAGTGCCCCGGGAAGGGGCGGCAGTGGCTACACCCTC. V gene TRBV20-1 combines with J gene TRBJ1-2; the D gene is possibly TRBD1 (5 bases). This CDR3 region has 13 residues. Deletions cut 6 bases from V and 7 bases from J, with 18 bases between. Germline-derived CDR1 and CDR2 are DFQATT and SNEGSKA (reference sequence).